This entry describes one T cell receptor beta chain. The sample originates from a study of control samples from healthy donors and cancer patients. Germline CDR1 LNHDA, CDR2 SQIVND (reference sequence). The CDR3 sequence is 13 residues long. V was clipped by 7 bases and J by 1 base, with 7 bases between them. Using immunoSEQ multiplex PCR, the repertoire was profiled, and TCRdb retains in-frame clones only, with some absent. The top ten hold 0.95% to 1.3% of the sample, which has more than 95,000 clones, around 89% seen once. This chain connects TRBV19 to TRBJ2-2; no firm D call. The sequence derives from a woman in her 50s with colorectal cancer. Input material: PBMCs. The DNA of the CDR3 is TGTGCCAGTACTGGCCAGAACACCGGGGAGCTGTTTTTT. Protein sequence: CASTGQNTGELFF.